The 26 T cell receptor beta chains reported below all come from one sample, sequenced in a study of spatial heterogeneity in lung cancer. TCRdb recomputed calls from the 5' RACE reads with MiXCR, one row per CDR3 protein. This sample has 50,000 to 60,000 distinct CDR3 sequences, with roughly 8.1% found just once. The time point: blood at routine non-recurrence follow-up after resection. Sequencing covered unsorted whole RNA taken from tumor, nontumor lung or frozen PBMC. The sequencing here drew on PBMCs, taken at follow-up. Receptors were obtained from a female donor with early-stage non-small cell lung cancer.

This clonotype was detected many times. The rearrangement links TRBV20-1 to TRBJ2-3; D is ambiguous. This CDR3 is built from 13 residues. V lost 5 bases, J lost 1 base, and 10 bases lay in between. Germline CDR1 is DFQATT and CDR2 is SNEGSKA (reference sequence). As DNA, the CDR3 is TGCAGTGCTCCCCTGGTAGGCACAGATACGCAGTATTTT. It specifies CSAPLVGTDTQYF.

The chain uses TRBV7-9 and TRBJ2-2, with D perhaps TRBD1 or TRBD2 (5 bases each). This CDR3 spans 14 amino acids. The ends were cut back, 6 bases at V and 5 bases at J, with 13 bases in the middle. Germline V CDR1 and CDR2: SEHNR, FQNEAQ (reference sequence). The chain's CDR3 is CASSTGTATGELFF. The DNA of the CDR3 is TGTGCCAGCAGTACCGGGACGGCTACCGGGGAGCTGTTTTTT. Variable domain in full (rest from reference TRBV7-9 and TRBJ2-2): DTGVSQNPRHKITKRGQNVTFRCDPISEHNRLYWYRQTLGQGPEFLTYFQNEAQLEKSRLLSDRFSAERPKGSFSTLEIQRTEQGDSAMYLCASSTGTATGELFFGEGSRLTVL.

This clonotype was seen at least ten times. The chain employs TRBV11-2 and TRBJ1-6; D is undetermined. The CDR3 has 13 amino acids. Germline-derived CDR1 and CDR2 are SGHAT and FQNNGV. V was clipped by 4 bases and J by 6 bases, with 7 bases between them. The CDR3, as DNA: TGTGCCAGCAGCTCCCAGACTAATTCACCCCTCCACTTT. Its protein product is CASSSQTNSPLHF.

This clonotype was observed at least ten times. The rearrangement joins TRBV5-1 to TRBJ2-5; D is unresolved. Germline V gene lookup returns CDR1 SGHRS and CDR2 YFSETQ. The CDR3 length is 14 residues. Trimming shortened V by 4 bases and J by 1 base, and 11 bases separated the two germline ends. The DNA of the CDR3 is TGCGCCAGCAGCCTCAAGTCCACCCAAGAGACCCAGTACTTC. It yields the protein CASSLKSTQETQYF. The whole variable domain, remainder taken from reference TRBV5-1 and TRBJ2-5, is KAGVTQTPRYLIKTRGQQVTLSCSPISGHRSVSWYQQTPGQGLQFLFEYFSETQRNKGNFPGRFSGRQFSNSRSEMNVSTLELGDSALYLCASSLKSTQETQYFGPGTRLLVL.

The V and J genes are TRBV2 and TRBJ2-2; 7 nucleotides line up with TRBD2. The V gene's germline CDR1 is SNHLY and CDR2 FYNNEI. This CDR3 comprises 16 residues. The junction had 12 bases not matched to a gene; V was cut back by 5 bases and J by 6 bases. The CDR3 DNA sequence: TGTGCCAGCAGTAGCTCCACTAGCGCGACGGCCGGGGAGCTGTTTTTT. Encoded protein: CASSSSTSATAGELFF.

This clonotype was recorded many times. The V call is TRBV7-2, the J call TRBJ2-3, with 10 bases fitting TRBD2. Germline assignment: CDR1 SGHTA and CDR2 FQGNSA. The CDR3 is made up of 18 amino acids. Germline trimming cut 0 bases from V and 2 bases from J; bases unmatched to any gene: 8. This CDR3 reads CASSLAVGLAGATDTQYF. In DNA, the CDR3 is TGTGCCAGCAGCTTAGCGGTGGGGCTAGCGGGGGCCACAGATACGCAGTATTTT. The variable domain in full, with the rest retrieved from reference TRBV7-2 and TRBJ2-3, is GAGVSQSPSNKVTEKGKDVELRCDPISGHTALYWYRQSLGQGLEFLIYFQGNSAPDKSGLPSDRFSAERTGGSVSTLTIQRTQQEDSAVYLCASSLAVGLAGATDTQYFGPGTRLTVL.

This clonotype was counted at least ten times. This chain uses TRBV5-1 with TRBJ2-5; the D gene is possibly TRBD2 (5 bases). This CDR3 spans 15 amino acids. Deletions cut 0 bases from V and 5 bases from J, with 14 bases between. CDR1 and CDR2 (germline): SGHRS, YFSETQ. This CDR3 is CASSLAGNGGETQYF. CDR3 in DNA: TGCGCCAGCAGCTTGGCCGGCAACGGCGGGGAGACCCAGTACTTC.

The chain recombines TRBV30 with TRBJ2-6; the D gene is possibly TRBD1 (5 bases). V lost 3 bases, J lost 2 bases, and 11 bases lay in between. In germline, CDR1 is GTSNPN, CDR2 SVGIG (reference sequence). The CDR3 covers 15 residues. The CDR3 is CAWRGQGTGANVLTF. The CDR3 DNA reads as TGTGCCTGGAGGGGCCAGGGTACTGGGGCCAACGTCCTGACTTTC.

The J gene is TRBJ2-3, the V gene TRBV9; 7 bases fit TRBD2. The ends lost 2 bases at V and 4 bases at J; junction bases unmatched: 1. CDR3 size: 13 residues. CDR1 and CDR2 (germline): SGDLS, YYNGEE. CDR3 amino acids: CASSVRGADTQYF. Here the CDR3 DNA reads TGTGCCAGCAGCGTCCGGGGGGCAGATACGCAGTATTTT.

This clonotype was detected ten times or more. The chain employs TRBV7-2 and TRBJ2-1; 14 nucleotides line up with TRBD2. The germline V gene encodes CDR1 SGHTA and CDR2 FQGNSA. The CDR3 contains 17 residues. V was pared by 5 bases and J by 4 bases, with 7 bases of the junction left unmatched. In DNA form, the CDR3 reads TGTGCCAGCAGCCCTCGGACTAGCGGGGGGCCTTACAATGAGCAGTTCTTC. Translating gives CASSPRTSGGPYNEQFF.

In the case of this clonotype: Given a much more abundant clone one base away, this may be a read error. This sequence joins TRBV7-9 and TRBJ2-3; 8 nucleotides agree with TRBD2. CDR3 length equals 15 residues. Germline assignment: CDR1 SEHNR and CDR2 FQNEAQ (reference sequence). CDR3 sequence reads: CPSSRPGGASDTQYF. The CDR3 DNA follows: TGTCCCAGCAGCCGCCCCGGGGGGGCCTCAGATACGCAGTATTTT.

This clonotype was seen many times. The chain links TRBV12-3 or TRBV12-4 to TRBJ2-7, with TRBD1 matching 7 bases. V was clipped by 6 bases and J by 4 bases; unmatched bases: 6. The CDR3 sequence is 13 residues long. The CDR3 sequence is CASSPDRLYEQYF. The CDR3 DNA is TGTGCCAGCAGCCCGGACAGGTTGTACGAGCAGTACTTC.

The table lists this clonotype with many counts. The chain couples TRBV28 to TRBJ2-3, with unresolved D. Germline CDR1 is MDHEN and CDR2 is SYDVKM. The V end lost 6 bases, the J end lost 1 base, and 8 bases lay between the germline ends. The CDR3 has 13 amino acids. Here the CDR3 DNA reads TGTGCCAGCAGGCCGCAGGGCACAGATACGCAGTATTTT. Amino acids: CASRPQGTDTQYF.

Regarding this clonotype: Given a much more abundant clone one base away, this may be a read error. The rearrangement joins TRBV6-5 to TRBJ2-7; 7 bases are a match to TRBD1. Germline trimming cut 2 bases from V and 1 base from J; bases unmatched to any gene: 5. Germline V gives CDR1 MNHEY, CDR2 SVGAGI. The CDR3 has 15 amino acids. The CDR3 DNA sequence: TGTGCCAGCAGTTACCAGGGGGTGCGGTCCTACGAGCAGTACTTC. This gives the protein CASSYQGVRSYEQYF.

This clonotype was observed at least ten times. V and J are TRBV5-1 and TRBJ1-1; no firm D call. From germline, CDR1 is SGHRS and CDR2 YFSETQ. V lost 2 bases to trimming and J lost 6 bases, with 11 bases between them. The CDR3 covers 13 residues. CDR3 DNA sequence: TGCGCCAGCAGCTTTATTGGGGTCGCTGAAGCTTTCTTT. Its protein product is CASSFIGVAEAFF.

In its sample, this clonotype was seen many times. This rearrangement joins TRBV18 to TRBJ1-2; D uncertain. The CDR3 is 14 residues long. With 2 bases removed from V and 4 bases from J, the gap between germline ends came to 11 bases. CDR1 and CDR2 from the germline V gene are KGHSH and LQKENI. This CDR3 reads CASSPNPDGYGYTF. CDR3 coding DNA: TGTGCCAGCTCACCAAACCCCGACGGCTATGGCTACACCTTC.

The table lists this clonotype with a few counts. The chain has TRBV5-1 and TRBJ2-7; perhaps TRBD1 as D (5 bases). This CDR3 region has 15 residues. The germline V and J ends were trimmed by 0 bases and 5 bases, with 15 bases remaining between them. CDR1 and CDR2 from the germline V gene are SGHRS and YFSETQ. The DNA of the CDR3 is TGCGCCAGCAGCTTGGCGATAGTGACGACAGACGAGCAGTACTTC. Amino acid sequence: CASSLAIVTTDEQYF.

This clonotype was seen many times. V and J are TRBV7-9 and TRBJ2-2, with a weak D call TRBD1 (5 bases). The CDR3 runs 15 residues. The V end was cut by 8 bases, the J end by 5 bases, with 18 bases between. In germline, CDR1 is SEHNR, CDR2 FQNEAQ (reference sequence). This CDR3 reads CASPPGRVGTGELFF. The CDR3 DNA reads as TGTGCCAGCCCCCCCGGCAGGGTTGGAACCGGGGAGCTGTTTTTT.

J is TRBJ2-1 and V is TRBV7-9, with 7 bases identical to TRBD2. CDR3 length: 14 amino acids. The J segment lost 6 bases and the V segment lost 1 base, leaving 3 bases of the junction unmatched. Germline V gene lookup returns CDR1 SEHNR and CDR2 FQNEAQ (reference sequence). CDR3: CASSLDAGVNEQFF. CDR3 nucleotide sequence: TGTGCCAGCAGCTTAGACGCGGGGGTCAATGAGCAGTTCTTC.

This clonotype appeared many times. This rearrangement joins TRBV28 to TRBJ2-7, with TRBD2 matching over 7 bases. Germline V gene sequence: CDR1 MDHEN, CDR2 SYDVKM. With V trimmed by 6 bases and J by 4 bases, 9 bases remained unmatched. The CDR3 totals 14 residues. CDR3 amino acids: CASRRSGDEYEQYF. CDR3 nucleotides: TGTGCCAGCAGGAGGAGCGGGGACGAATACGAGCAGTACTTC.

The chain employs TRBV28 and TRBJ2-5, with 8 bases fitting TRBD1. V shed 5 bases and J 4 bases; nucleotides not matched to a gene: 6. Germline lookup yields CDR1 MDHEN and CDR2 SYDVKM. CDR3 length: 14 amino acids. CDR3 DNA sequence: TGTGCCAGCAGTAGGCAGGGGGCAGGAGAGACCCAGTACTTC. This encodes CASSRQGAGETQYF.

This clonotype has at least ten counts. The rearrangement links TRBV21-1 to TRBJ1-1; the tabulated D call, TRBD1, remains unverified against the DNA. TRBV21-1 is tagged as a pseudogene. This CDR3 contains 11 residues. In nucleotides, the CDR3 is TGTGCCAGCAGCATAACAGGGGAAGCTTTCTTT. It is translated as CASSITGEAFF.

There are many counts of this clonotype. The V and J genes are TRBV7-2 and TRBJ2-3; D is uncertain. The CDR3 totals 13 residues. The germline V gene has CDR1 SGHTA and CDR2 FQGNSA. Trimming pared 4 bases from V and 4 bases from J, leaving 9 bases between. CDR3 loop: CASSSKRADTQYF. CDR3 sequence (DNA): TGTGCCAGCAGCTCCAAGCGCGCAGATACGCAGTATTTT.

V gene TRBV11-2 combines with J gene TRBJ1-3; maybe TRBD1 (6 bases). Germline V CDR1 and CDR2: SGHAT, FQNNGV. The V end was cut by 5 bases, the J end by 2 bases, with 7 bases between. The CDR3 loop spans 13 amino acids. The DNA of the CDR3 is TGTGCCAGCAGCACAGGGCCTGGAAACACCATATATTTT. It encodes CASSTGPGNTIYF.

This clonotype was seen repeatedly, ten times or more. The chain recombines TRBV6-2 or TRBV6-3 with TRBJ1-1; D perhaps matches TRBD1 (6 bases). CDR1 and CDR2 (germline): MNHEY, SVGEGT. The V end lost 6 bases, the J end lost 7 bases, and 12 bases lay between the germline ends. The CDR3 loop spans 12 amino acids. The CDR3 DNA sequence: TGTGCCAGCAGCCCCGACAGGTTTGAAGCTTTCTTT. Residues: CASSPDRFEAFF.

This clonotype was detected many times. The CDR3 nucleotides are TGTGCCAGCAGTTTCCTCCGCGCGGGGGGGGACACAGATACGCAGTATTTT. Amino acids: CASSFLRAGGDTDTQYF. V gene TRBV28 combines with J gene TRBJ2-3, with 9 bases lining up with TRBD2. CDR3 length: 17 amino acids. J was trimmed by 2 bases and V by 3 bases; bases with no gene match: 9. Germline V gene lookup returns CDR1 MDHEN and CDR2 SYDVKM. Drawing the rest from reference TRBV28 and TRBJ2-3, the complete variable domain is DVKVTQSSRYLVKRTGEKVFLECVQDMDHENMFWYRQDPGLGLRLIYFSYDVKMKEKGDIPEGYSVSREKKERFSLILESASTNQTSMYLCASSFLRAGGDTDTQYFGPGTRLTVL.